The sequence of this T cell receptor beta chain was determined in a study of blood T cell repertoires in COVID-19. Per the germline V gene, CDR1 is SEHNR and CDR2 is FQNEAQ (reference sequence). V was pared by 3 bases and J by 8 bases, with 9 bases of the junction left unmatched. The CDR3 totals 14 residues. Assay used: immunoSEQ multiplex PCR; TCRdb lists only in-frame clones, some missing. The table shows 200,000 or so clones, with roughly 76% occurring only once. In this sample, this clone turned up once. Sequenced material: peripheral blood. The J gene is TRBJ1-2, the V gene TRBV7-9; 7 bases line up with TRBD1. This TCR came from an elderly woman with COVID-19, enrolled during active disease. The CDR3 loop reads CASSLGDSLGGYTF. The CDR3 bases are TGTGCCAGCAGCTTGGGGGACAGCCTCGGCGGCTACACCTTC. Complete variable domain (other parts from reference TRBV7-9 and TRBJ1-2): DTGVSQNPRHKITKRGQNVTFRCDPISEHNRLYWYRQTLGQGPEFLTYFQNEAQLEKSRLLSDRFSAERPKGSFSTLEIQRTEQGDSAMYLCASSLGDSLGGYTFGSGTRLTVV.